Below, 3 T cell receptor beta chains from the same sample are listed, as sequenced in a study of cytomegalovirus exposure and HLA in healthy donors (dated by TCRdb to about 2017). Receptor libraries were prepared by the immunoSEQ multiplex PCR assay. The multiplex PCR relied on a mix of 60 forward primers for TCR Vbeta segments and 13 reverse primers for TCR Jbeta segments. What TCRdb holds here is the immuneACCESS table cut down to in-frame rearrangements. Part of the clones is not present; checked against another copy, under half of the missing clones reflect an unresolved V gene, and the others are unexplained. In this sample the table shows approximately 100,000 clones, roughly 80% of which occur a single time. 3.5% to 4.5% of the sample comes from the top ten. What was sequenced was PBMCs. Every receptor here comes from a middle-aged man in good health and CMV-seropositive.

This clone occurred a few times. This sequence joins TRBV10-3 and TRBJ2-1; D not certain. The CDR3 length is 12 residues. The germline V gene has CDR1 ENHRY and CDR2 SYGVKD. The germline V and J ends were trimmed by 0 bases and 9 bases, with 6 bases remaining between them. CDR3: CAISESESEQFF. Written as DNA, the CDR3 is TGTGCCATCAGTGAGTCGGAGTCTGAGCAGTTCTTC.

The rearrangement links TRBV5-1 to TRBJ2-2; D gene uncertain. The CDR3 runs to 15 residues. Germline CDR1 is SGHRS and CDR2 is YFSETQ. V lost 0 bases and J lost 0, with 6 bases in between. CDR3 nucleotide sequence: TGCGCCAGCAGCTTGGGGGCCGCGAACACCGGGGAGCTGTTTTTT. Its protein product is CASSLGAANTGELFF.

DNA of the CDR3: TGCAGCGTGGAACCTGGACAGGCGGATACGCAGTATTTT. Protein sequence: CSVEPGQADTQYF. V gene TRBV29-1 combines with J gene TRBJ2-3, with 7 bases matching TRBD1. The junction had 9 bases not matched to a gene; V was cut back by 6 bases and J by 6 bases. The length of the CDR3 is 13 residues. In germline, CDR1 is SQVTM, CDR2 ANQGSEA.